The clone carrying this TCR beta chain was observed at least ten times. The data were obtained in a study of kidney transplant recipient with SARS-CoV-2 infection. J gave up 2 bases and V 5 bases, and 16 bases lay outside the gene matches. Germline CDR1 reads DFQATT; CDR2 reads SNEGSKA (reference sequence). This CDR3 has 18 residues. MiXCR, applied by TCRdb to the reads, yields one record per CDR3 protein. The table shows roughly 250,000 distinct CDR3 sequences, with around 26% occurring only once. The V gene is TRBV20-1, the J gene TRBJ2-7; 12 bases match TRBD2. The sequence derives from a male patient between 25 and 39 years old who had COVID-19 and was a kidney transplant recipient. The T cells may come from the graft donor. This sample comprised a blood sample, obtained at baseline and on day 111 from a kidney transplant recipient. CDR3 residues: CSAPARGLAGGGPYEQYF. CDR3 coding DNA: TGCAGTGCTCCCGCGCGGGGCCTAGCGGGAGGGGGGCCCTACGAGCAGTACTTC.